The 27 T cell receptor beta chains reported below all come from one sample, sequenced in a study of beta chain features in type 1 diabetes. Expressed TCRB transcripts got sequenced, as all isolated RNA was reverse transcribed. The assay was immunoSEQ multiplex PCR, and TCRdb's table has in-frame clones only and misses some. The data hold 450,000 to 600,000 clones, with around 30% observed a single time. Sequencing was performed on naive CD4+ T cells from blood. Source of these receptors: a man in his late teens or twenties in good health.

This clone was detected only a few times. The V gene is TRBV4-1, the J gene TRBJ1-5; possibly TRBD1 for D (6 bases). The length of the CDR3 is 14 residues. Germline lookup yields CDR1 MGHRA and CDR2 YSYEKL. The germline V and J ends were trimmed by 1 base and 6 bases, with 10 bases remaining between them. Here the CDR3 DNA reads TGCGCCAGCAGCCAAGTTGGGGGCCCTCAGCCCCAGCATTTT. It codes for CASSQVGGPQPQHF.

This rearrangement joins TRBV23-1 to TRBJ2-7; D is perhaps TRBD1 (7 bases). TRBV23-1 is placed among ORFs of uncertain function. This CDR3 comprises 14 residues. Trimming cost V 6 bases and J 5 bases, with 17 bases left between them. In nucleotides, the CDR3 is TGCGCCAGCAGCCGGGAGACAGGGCCACACGAGCAGTACTTC. Its protein product is CASSRETGPHEQYF.

This clone was counted between two and nine times. The gene calls are TRBV7-9 and TRBJ2-2; the D is unclear. The V gene's germline CDR1 is SEHNR and CDR2 FQNEAQ (reference sequence). Trimming took off 7 bases at V and 4 bases at J, with 16 bases between the two ends. The CDR3 has 15 residues. The CDR3 bases are TGTGCCAGCACCGTCTCCAGTAGGATCACCGGGGAGCTGTTTTTT. Its translation is CASTVSSRITGELFF.

The table lists this clone with a few counts. This chain links TRBV9 with TRBJ2-3, with D perhaps TRBD1 or TRBD2 (5 bases each). The germline gives CDR1 SGDLS, CDR2 YYNGEE. The CDR3 totals 16 residues. V was clipped by 4 bases and J by 0 bases, with 15 bases between them. This CDR3 reads CASSPRGPPSTDTQYF. As DNA, the CDR3 is TGTGCCAGCAGCCCCCGGGGCCCACCGAGCACAGATACGCAGTATTTT.

A few counts support this clone. V usage is TRBV5-6 and J usage is TRBJ1-5; a weak D match, TRBD1 (5 bases). The ends were cut back, 0 bases at V and 2 bases at J, with 9 bases in the middle. The CDR3 covers 15 residues. Germline CDR1 is SGHDT and CDR2 is YYEEEE. CDR3 DNA: TGTGCCAGCAGCTTGGCCCTGGGGCGCAATCAGCCCCAGCATTTT. Translated: CASSLALGRNQPQHF. Combining the CDR3 with reference TRBV5-6 and TRBJ1-5 gives the whole variable domain DAGVTQSPTHLIKTRGQQVTLRCSPKSGHDTVSWYQQALGQGPQFIFQYYEEEERQRGNFPDRFSGHQFPNYSSELNVNALLLGDSALYLCASSLALGRNQPQHFGDGTRLSIL.

This chain links TRBV5-1 with TRBJ2-3, with D tentatively TRBD1 (5 bases). Germline lookup yields CDR1 SGHRS and CDR2 YFSETQ. The CDR3 covers 15 residues. Deletions cut 4 bases from V and 4 bases from J, with 16 bases between. This CDR3 is CASSGQIGSADTQYF. The CDR3 DNA sequence: TGCGCCAGCAGCGGACAAATAGGCTCTGCAGATACGCAGTATTTT.

This clone was detected only a few times. The V call is TRBV10-3, the J call TRBJ2-5; unclear D gene. The CDR3 has 13 residues. Trimming cost V 9 bases and J 3 bases, with 14 bases left between them. Germline CDR1 is ENHRY and CDR2 is SYGVKD. CDR3 amino acids: CAMQAPGEETQYF. Here the CDR3 DNA reads TGTGCCATGCAAGCCCCAGGAGAAGAGACCCAGTACTTC.

The rearrangement joins TRBV4-1 to TRBJ1-2, with TRBD1 matching 11 bases. The CDR3 has 15 residues. CDR1 is MGHRA, CDR2 YSYEKL, per germline. V gave up 6 bases and J gave up 4 bases; unmatched junction bases: 7. CDR3 sequence: CASRRTGGAGYGYTF. In nucleotides, the CDR3 is TGCGCCAGCAGACGGACAGGGGGCGCAGGCTATGGCTACACCTTC.

V gene TRBV27 combines with J gene TRBJ2-3, with unresolved D. The germline V gene encodes CDR1 MNHEY and CDR2 SMNVEV (reference sequence). This CDR3 contains 15 residues. Trimming pared 10 bases from V and 1 base from J, leaving 18 bases between. This CDR3 is CATSLAAIGTDTQYF. DNA for the CDR3: TGTGCCACCTCCCTTGCGGCGATTGGCACAGATACGCAGTATTTT.

V is TRBV9 and J is TRBJ2-7; D is possibly TRBD1 or TRBD2 (5 bases each). Germline CDR1 SGDLS, CDR2 YYNGEE. This CDR3 is 15 amino acids long. Trimming pared 0 bases from V and 3 bases from J, leaving 13 bases between. CDR3 amino acids: CASSVAARGDYEQYF. The CDR3 bases are TGTGCCAGCAGCGTAGCAGCCCGAGGGGACTACGAGCAGTACTTC.

In its sample, this clone was seen a few times. V usage is TRBV2 and J usage is TRBJ1-2, with TRBD1 matching over 7 bases. Germline CDR1 reads SNHLY; CDR2 reads FYNNEI. V was clipped by 4 bases and J by 8 bases; unmatched bases: 7. The CDR3 extends over 13 amino acids. CDR3 region: CASSATGEYGYTF. In nucleotides, the CDR3 is TGTGCCAGCAGTGCCACAGGGGAGTACGGCTACACCTTC.

The chain has TRBV28 and TRBJ2-7, with D possibly TRBD1 on 7 matching bases. The CDR3 sequence is 13 residues long. V was cut by 7 bases and J by 4 bases, with 14 bases left in between. Germline CDR1 is MDHEN and CDR2 is SYDVKM. CDR3 nucleotides: TGTGCCAGCACCCCAGGGGGAGGTTACGAGCAGTACTTC. Translating it yields CASTPGGGYEQYF.

There are a few counts of this clone. The chain couples TRBV28 to TRBJ2-6; 7 nucleotides line up with TRBD1. Looked up from germline, CDR1 is MDHEN and CDR2 is SYDVKM. V lost 6 bases and J lost 0; bases outside the gene matches: 11. The CDR3 loop spans 18 amino acids. CDR3: CASRKRTGVGSGANVLTF. CDR3 nucleotide sequence: TGTGCCAGCAGAAAACGAACAGGGGTTGGCTCTGGGGCCAACGTCCTGACTTTC.

The chain combines TRBV25-1 with TRBJ2-7, with D maybe TRBD2 (6 bases). This CDR3 contains 14 residues. Per the germline V gene, CDR1 is MGHDK and CDR2 is SYGVNS. With 6 bases removed from V and 5 bases from J, the gap between germline ends came to 17 bases. The chain's CDR3 is CASSALGGKDEQYF. The CDR3 DNA is TGTGCCAGCAGCGCCCTGGGGGGTAAGGACGAGCAGTACTTC.

The chain has TRBV19 and TRBJ2-7; 11 bases match TRBD2. The germline V gene has CDR1 LNHDA and CDR2 SQIVND (reference sequence). The length of the CDR3 is 14 residues. With 5 bases clipped from V and 4 bases from J, the junction kept 4 bases outside the gene matches. The CDR3 DNA sequence: TGTGCCAGTAGTTCCCGGACTAGCGGGTACGAGCAGTACTTC. Protein product: CASSSRTSGYEQYF.

This clone was seen only a few times. The chain combines TRBV27 with TRBJ2-1, with D perhaps assigned TRBD1 or TRBD2 (6 bases each). This CDR3 has 16 residues. In germline, CDR1 is MNHEY, CDR2 SMNVEV (reference sequence). The ends were cut back, 6 bases at V and 1 base at J, with 16 bases in the middle. The CDR3 reads CASSHRRGDSYNEQFF. The CDR3 DNA reads TGTGCCAGCAGCCATAGGAGGGGGGATTCCTACAATGAGCAGTTCTTC.

Only a few counts were recorded for this clone. The V and J genes are TRBV2 and TRBJ2-5; the D is unclear. From germline, CDR1 is SNHLY and CDR2 FYNNEI. CDR3 length: 13 residues. The V gene lost 8 bases and the J gene lost 4 bases, with 14 bases spanning the gap. CDR3 in amino acids: CASVKLGSETQYF. The CDR3 nucleotides are TGTGCCAGCGTGAAGTTAGGGTCAGAGACCCAGTACTTC.

A single count supports this clone. The CDR3 DNA reads TGCGCCAGCAGCTTGGGATCCACCGGGGAGCTGTTTTTT. This codes for CASSLGSTGELFF. The chain uses TRBV5-1 and TRBJ2-2; no clear D gene. CDR1 is SGHRS, CDR2 YFSETQ, per germline. V lost 0 bases, J lost 4 bases, and 4 bases lay in between. The CDR3 loop spans 13 amino acids.

This clone was counted only a few times. The V and J genes are TRBV7-9 and TRBJ2-7; D is unresolved. The CDR3 is made up of 13 amino acids. The ends were cut back, 1 base at V and 0 bases at J, with 4 bases in the middle. The germline CDR1 and CDR2 sequences are SEHNR and FQNEAQ (reference sequence). The DNA of the CDR3 is TGTGCCAGCAGCTTAGTAGCCTCCTACGAGCAGTACTTC. It translates to CASSLVASYEQYF. The variable domain in full, with the rest retrieved from reference TRBV7-9 and TRBJ2-7, is DTGVSQNPRHKITKRGQNVTFRCDPISEHNRLYWYRQTLGQGPEFLTYFQNEAQLEKSRLLSDRFSAERPKGSFSTLEIQRTEQGDSAMYLCASSLVASYEQYFGPGTRLTVT.

The J gene is TRBJ2-1, the V gene TRBV19; 7 bases are a match to TRBD2. CDR1 and CDR2 (germline): LNHDA, SQIVND (reference sequence). V gave up 3 bases and J gave up 3 bases; unmatched junction bases: 14. The CDR3 extends over 18 amino acids. CDR3 loop: CASSMGRGSGFHYNEQFF. The CDR3 DNA follows: TGTGCCAGTAGTATGGGGCGGGGTAGCGGGTTCCACTACAATGAGCAGTTCTTC.

Turning to this clone: The same CDR3 arises from other DNA sequences in this sample as well. The chain links TRBV29-1 to TRBJ2-7; D is unclear. The germline V gene has CDR1 SQVTM and CDR2 ANQGSEA. Trimming cost V 3 bases and J 2 bases, with 5 bases left between them. The CDR3 is made up of 11 amino acids. CDR3 nucleotides: TGCAGCGTTGAGGGTGCCTACGAGCAGTACTTC. Its translation: CSVEGAYEQYF.

This clone was observed a few times. This sequence joins TRBV30 and TRBJ2-6; 8 bases fit TRBD1. This CDR3 is 14 amino acids long. CDR1 and CDR2 from the germline V gene are GTSNPN and SVGIG (reference sequence). V shed 5 bases, J shed 1 base, and the junction held 1 base outside the gene matches. The CDR3 sequence: CAWDRGSGANVLTF. The CDR3 DNA follows: TGTGCCTGGGACAGGGGTTCTGGGGCCAACGTCCTGACTTTC.

The chain links TRBV5-4 to TRBJ2-7; TRBD1 matches 7 bases. This CDR3 region has 16 residues. Germline-derived CDR1 and CDR2 are SGHNT and YYREEE (reference sequence). Losses at the gene ends were 1 base for V and 0 bases for J; bases not matched to a gene: 7. The CDR3 reads CASSLSRGLRSYEQYF. The CDR3 DNA reads as TGTGCCAGCAGCTTGTCAAGGGGGCTTCGCTCCTACGAGCAGTACTTC.

This clone was seen a single time. The chain carries TRBV28 and TRBJ2-6; D is uncertain. V shed 3 bases and J shed 0 bases, with 6 bases lying between them. Germline loops: CDR1 MDHEN, CDR2 SYDVKM. This CDR3 contains 15 residues. Here the CDR3 DNA reads TGTGCCAGCAGTTTGCAATACTCTGGGGCCAACGTCCTGACTTTC. Its protein is CASSLQYSGANVLTF.

This clone appeared a few times. The chain joins TRBV4-3 to TRBJ2-5; 7 bases agree with TRBD2. The junction had 2 bases not matched to a gene; V was cut back by 0 bases and J by 1 base. Germline V CDR1 and CDR2: LGHNA, YSLEER. This CDR3 has 15 residues. This chain's CDR3 is CASSQESGTQETQYF. DNA of the CDR3: TGCGCCAGCAGCCAAGAAAGCGGGACCCAAGAGACCCAGTACTTC.

The chain joins TRBV7-3 to TRBJ2-6, with D unclear. The CDR3 sequence is 16 residues long. Germline-derived CDR1 and CDR2 are SGHTA and FQGTGA. V gave up 1 base and J gave up 0 bases, with 7 bases separating them. CDR3 in amino acids: CASSLSRSSGANVLTF. The DNA for the CDR3 is TGTGCCAGCAGCTTAAGCCGGAGCTCTGGGGCCAACGTCCTGACTTTC.

The rearrangement joins TRBV18 to TRBJ2-5; D gene unclear. The CDR3 contains 16 residues. Trimming took 3 bases from V and 1 from J, leaving 15 bases between them. Germline V gives CDR1 KGHSH, CDR2 LQKENI. For the CDR3, the DNA is TGTGCCAGCTCACCGACTCCGCACGCGATCCAAGAGACCCAGTACTTC. It specifies CASSPTPHAIQETQYF. Variable domain in full (rest from reference TRBV18 and TRBJ2-5): NAGVMQNPRHLVRRRGQEARLRCSPMKGHSHVYWYRQLPEEGLKFMVYLQKENIIDESGMPKERFSAEFPKEGPSILRIQQVVRGDSAAYFCASSPTPHAIQETQYFGPGTRLLVL.